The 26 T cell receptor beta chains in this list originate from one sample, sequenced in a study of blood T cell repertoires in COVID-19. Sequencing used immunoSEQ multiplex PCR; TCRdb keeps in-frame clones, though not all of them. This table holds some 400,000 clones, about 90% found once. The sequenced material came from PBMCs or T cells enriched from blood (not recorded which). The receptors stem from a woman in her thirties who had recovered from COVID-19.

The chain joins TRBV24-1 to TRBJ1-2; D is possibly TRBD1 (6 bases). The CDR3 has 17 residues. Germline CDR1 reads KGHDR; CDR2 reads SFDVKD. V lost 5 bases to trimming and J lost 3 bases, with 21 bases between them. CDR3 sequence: CATSGAGSGGAYYGYTF. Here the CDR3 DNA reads TGTGCCACCAGTGGTGCTGGTTCGGGGGGCGCTTACTATGGCTACACCTTC.

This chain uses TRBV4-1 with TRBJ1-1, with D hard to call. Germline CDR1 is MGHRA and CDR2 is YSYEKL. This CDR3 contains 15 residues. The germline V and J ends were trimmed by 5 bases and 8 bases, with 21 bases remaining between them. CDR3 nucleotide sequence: TGCGCCAGCAGCTTAACGACCGAAGCGTTAAGGGAAGCTTTCTTT. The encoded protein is CASSLTTEALREAFF.

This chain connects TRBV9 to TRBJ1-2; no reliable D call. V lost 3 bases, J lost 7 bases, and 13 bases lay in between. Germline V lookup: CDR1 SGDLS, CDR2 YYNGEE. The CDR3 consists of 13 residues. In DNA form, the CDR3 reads TGTGCCAGCAGCGCCACAGAGATAGGTGGCTACACCTTC. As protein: CASSATEIGGYTF.

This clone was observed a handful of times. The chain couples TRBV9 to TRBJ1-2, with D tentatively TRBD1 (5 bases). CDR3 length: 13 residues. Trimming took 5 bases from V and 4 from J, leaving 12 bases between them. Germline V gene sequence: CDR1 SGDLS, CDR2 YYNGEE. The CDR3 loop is CASREDTTYGYTF. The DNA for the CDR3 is TGTGCCAGCAGAGAGGACACAACCTATGGCTACACCTTC.

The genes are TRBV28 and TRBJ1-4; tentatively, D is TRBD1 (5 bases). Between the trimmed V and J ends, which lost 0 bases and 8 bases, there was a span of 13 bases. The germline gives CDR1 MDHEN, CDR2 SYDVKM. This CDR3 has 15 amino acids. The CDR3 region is CASSLWGREEEKLFF. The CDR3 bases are TGTGCCAGCAGTTTATGGGGACGGGAGGAGGAAAAACTGTTTTTT.

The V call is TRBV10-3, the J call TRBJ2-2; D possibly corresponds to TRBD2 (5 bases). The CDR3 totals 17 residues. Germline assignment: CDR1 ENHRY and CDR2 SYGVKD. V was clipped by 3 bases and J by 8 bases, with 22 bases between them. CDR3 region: CAISDDSRDTGLGELFF. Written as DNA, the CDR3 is TGTGCCATCAGTGACGATAGCCGAGATACTGGACTGGGGGAGCTGTTTTTT.

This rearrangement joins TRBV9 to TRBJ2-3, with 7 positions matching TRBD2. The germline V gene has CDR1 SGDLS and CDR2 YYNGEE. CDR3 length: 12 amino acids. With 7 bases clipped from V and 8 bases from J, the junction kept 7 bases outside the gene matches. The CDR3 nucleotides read TGTGCCAGCGATGTCGGCGGGGGTACGCAGTATTTT. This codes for CASDVGGGTQYF.

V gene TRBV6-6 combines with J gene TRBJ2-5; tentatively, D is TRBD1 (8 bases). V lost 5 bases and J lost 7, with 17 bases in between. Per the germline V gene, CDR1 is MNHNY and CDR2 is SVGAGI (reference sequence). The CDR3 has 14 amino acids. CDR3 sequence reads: CASSPGQGGWTQYF. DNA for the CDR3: TGTGCCAGCAGTCCCGGACAGGGAGGGTGGACCCAGTACTTC.

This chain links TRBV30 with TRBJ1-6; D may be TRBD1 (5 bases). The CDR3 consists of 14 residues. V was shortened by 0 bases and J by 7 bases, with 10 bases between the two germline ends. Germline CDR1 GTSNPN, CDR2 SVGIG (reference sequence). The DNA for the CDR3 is TGTGCCTGGAGTGTAGGGGTGGAAAATTCACCCCTCCACTTT. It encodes CAWSVGVENSPLHF.

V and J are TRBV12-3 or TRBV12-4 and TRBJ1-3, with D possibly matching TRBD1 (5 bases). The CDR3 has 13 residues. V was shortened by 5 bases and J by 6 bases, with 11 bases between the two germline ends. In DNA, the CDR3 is TGTGCCAGCAGTGCGGGACGGCCAAACACCATATATTTT. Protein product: CASSAGRPNTIYF.

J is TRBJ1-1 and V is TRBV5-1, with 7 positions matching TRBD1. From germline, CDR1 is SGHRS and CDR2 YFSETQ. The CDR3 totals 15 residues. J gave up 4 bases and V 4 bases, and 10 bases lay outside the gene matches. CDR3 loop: CASSPLNRGSTEAFF. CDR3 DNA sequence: TGCGCCAGCAGCCCATTGAACAGGGGAAGCACTGAAGCTTTCTTT.

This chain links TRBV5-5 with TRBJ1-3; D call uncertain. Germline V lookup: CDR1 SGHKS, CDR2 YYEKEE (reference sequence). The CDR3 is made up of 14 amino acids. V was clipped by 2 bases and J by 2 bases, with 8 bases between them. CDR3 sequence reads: CASSLVQPGNTIYF. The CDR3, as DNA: TGTGCCAGCAGCTTAGTACAGCCTGGAAACACCATATATTTT.

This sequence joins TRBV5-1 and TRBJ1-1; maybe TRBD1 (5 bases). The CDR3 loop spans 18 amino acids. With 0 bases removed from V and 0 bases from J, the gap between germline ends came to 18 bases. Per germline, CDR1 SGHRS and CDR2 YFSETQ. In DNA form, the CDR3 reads TGCGCCAGCAGCTTGGAAGGGGTACGTAGGAACATGAACACTGAAGCTTTCTTT. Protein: CASSLEGVRRNMNTEAFF.

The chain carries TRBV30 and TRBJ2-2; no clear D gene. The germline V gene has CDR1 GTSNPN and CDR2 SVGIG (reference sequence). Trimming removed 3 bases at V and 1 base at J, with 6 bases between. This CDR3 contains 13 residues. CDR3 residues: CAWRTGNTGELFF. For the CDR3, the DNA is TGTGCCTGGAGGACTGGGAACACCGGGGAGCTGTTTTTT. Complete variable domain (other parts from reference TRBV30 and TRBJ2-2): SQTIHQWPATLVQPVGSPLSLECTVEGTSNPNLYWYRQAAGRGLQLLFYSVGIGQISSEVPQNLSASRPQDRQFILSSKKLLLSDSGFYLCAWRTGNTGELFFGEGSRLTVL.

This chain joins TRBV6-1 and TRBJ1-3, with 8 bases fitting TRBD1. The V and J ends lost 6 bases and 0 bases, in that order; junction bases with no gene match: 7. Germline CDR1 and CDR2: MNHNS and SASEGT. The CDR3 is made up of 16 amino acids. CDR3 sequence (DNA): TGTGCCAGCAGCGAAAGACAGGGGTCCTCTGGAAACACCATATATTTT. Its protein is CASSERQGSSGNTIYF.

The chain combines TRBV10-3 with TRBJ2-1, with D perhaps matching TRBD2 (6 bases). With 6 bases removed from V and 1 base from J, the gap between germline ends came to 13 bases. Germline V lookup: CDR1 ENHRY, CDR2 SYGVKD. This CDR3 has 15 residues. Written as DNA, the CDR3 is TGTGCCATCAGGACTCCGGGGGAATCCTACAATGAGCAGTTCTTC. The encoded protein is CAIRTPGESYNEQFF.

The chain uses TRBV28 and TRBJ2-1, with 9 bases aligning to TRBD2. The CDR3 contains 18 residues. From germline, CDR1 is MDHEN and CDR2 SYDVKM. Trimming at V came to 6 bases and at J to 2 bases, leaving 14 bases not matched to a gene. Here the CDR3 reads CASRRRWGIAGAYNEQFF. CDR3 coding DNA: TGTGCCAGCAGACGCCGCTGGGGTATAGCGGGAGCCTACAATGAGCAGTTCTTC.

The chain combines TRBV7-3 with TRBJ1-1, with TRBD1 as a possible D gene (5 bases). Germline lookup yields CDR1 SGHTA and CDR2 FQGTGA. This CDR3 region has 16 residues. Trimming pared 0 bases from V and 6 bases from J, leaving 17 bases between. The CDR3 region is CASSLTLGGAKSEAFF. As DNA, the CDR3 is TGTGCCAGCAGCTTAACGTTAGGAGGGGCTAAGTCTGAAGCTTTCTTT.

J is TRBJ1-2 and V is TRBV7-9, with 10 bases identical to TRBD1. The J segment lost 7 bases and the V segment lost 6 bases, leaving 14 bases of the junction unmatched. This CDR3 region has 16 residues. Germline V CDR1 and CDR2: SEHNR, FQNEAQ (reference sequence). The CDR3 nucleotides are TGTGCCAGCAGTCCAAATCCGGGACAGGGGACGCGTGGCTACACCTTC. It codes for CASSPNPGQGTRGYTF. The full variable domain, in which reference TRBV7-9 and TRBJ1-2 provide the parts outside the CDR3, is DTGVSQNPRHKITKRGQNVTFRCDPISEHNRLYWYRQTLGQGPEFLTYFQNEAQLEKSRLLSDRFSAERPKGSFSTLEIQRTEQGDSAMYLCASSPNPGQGTRGYTFGSGTRLTVV.

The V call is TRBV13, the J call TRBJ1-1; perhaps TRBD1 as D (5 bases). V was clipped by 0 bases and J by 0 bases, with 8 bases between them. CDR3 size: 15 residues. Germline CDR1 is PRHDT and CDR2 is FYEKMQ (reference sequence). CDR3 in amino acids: CASSLGQVMNTEAFF. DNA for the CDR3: TGTGCCAGCAGCTTAGGACAGGTTATGAACACTGAAGCTTTCTTT.

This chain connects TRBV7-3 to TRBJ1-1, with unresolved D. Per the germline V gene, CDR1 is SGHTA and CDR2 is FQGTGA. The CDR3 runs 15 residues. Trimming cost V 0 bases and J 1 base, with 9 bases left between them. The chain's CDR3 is CASSLTVGRNTEAFF. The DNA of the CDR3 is TGTGCCAGCAGCTTAACGGTGGGGAGGAACACTGAAGCTTTCTTT.

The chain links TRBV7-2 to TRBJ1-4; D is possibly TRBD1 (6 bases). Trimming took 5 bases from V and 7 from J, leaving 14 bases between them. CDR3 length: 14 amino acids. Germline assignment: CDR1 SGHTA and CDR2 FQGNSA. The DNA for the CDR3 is TGTGCCAGCAGCCCCGACAGGTATTCTGAAAAACTGTTTTTT. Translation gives CASSPDRYSEKLFF.

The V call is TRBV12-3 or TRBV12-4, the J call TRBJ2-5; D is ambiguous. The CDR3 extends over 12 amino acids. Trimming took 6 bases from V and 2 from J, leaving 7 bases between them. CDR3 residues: CASRTVQETQYF. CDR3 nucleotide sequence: TGTGCCAGCAGAACGGTACAAGAGACCCAGTACTTC.

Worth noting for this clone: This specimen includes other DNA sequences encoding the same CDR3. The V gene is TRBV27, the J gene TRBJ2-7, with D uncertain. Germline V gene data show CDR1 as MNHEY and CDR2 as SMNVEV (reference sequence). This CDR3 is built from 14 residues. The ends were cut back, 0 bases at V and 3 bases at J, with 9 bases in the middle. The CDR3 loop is CASSLSGQIYEQYF. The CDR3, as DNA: TGTGCCAGCAGTTTATCTGGCCAGATCTACGAGCAGTACTTC.

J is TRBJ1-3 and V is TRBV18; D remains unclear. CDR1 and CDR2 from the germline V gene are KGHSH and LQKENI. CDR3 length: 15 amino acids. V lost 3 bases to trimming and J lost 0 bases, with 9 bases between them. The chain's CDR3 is CASSPTSDSGNTIYF. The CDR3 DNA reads TGTGCCAGCTCACCCACGAGTGACTCTGGAAACACCATATATTTT.

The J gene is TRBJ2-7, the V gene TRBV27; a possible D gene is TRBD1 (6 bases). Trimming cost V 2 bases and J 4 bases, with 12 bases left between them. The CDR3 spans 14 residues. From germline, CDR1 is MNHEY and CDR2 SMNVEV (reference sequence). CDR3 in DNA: TGTGCCAGCAGTTTAGGCACAGGGTTTTACGAGCAGTACTTC. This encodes CASSLGTGFYEQYF.